This T cell receptor beta chain was found in a study of blood T cell repertoires in COVID-19. Across the whole study: The samples span acute and convalescent COVID-19 from the United States, Italy and Spain. In each case, the material was cDNA or gDNA derived from T cells, B-cell-depleted T cells, or PBMCs.

In its sample, this clone was seen a few times. In the authors' workflow: Nucleated cell counts were estimated from reference gene primer amplification. The protocol was immunoSEQ multiplex PCR, while the TCRdb copy is restricted to in-frame clones and leaves out a portion. For V, J and clone size, that table is used; D and trimming come from the DNA. The sample includes approximately 190,000 clones, 80% of them seen just once. The clonotype was recovered from a man between 60 and 75 years old with acute or convalescent COVID-19. Input material: peripheral blood.

DNA for the CDR3: TGTGCCAGTAGTATGAGACAGACCACGAGTGGAAACACCATATATTTT. As protein: CASSMRQTTSGNTIYF. The V call is TRBV19, the J call TRBJ1-3; maybe TRBD1 (5 bases). Deletions cut 3 bases from V and 3 bases from J, with 15 bases between. The CDR3 contains 16 residues. Germline lookup yields CDR1 LNHDA and CDR2 SQIVND (reference sequence).